Listed here is a single T cell receptor (beta chain). The antigen is undetermined. The sample comes from a study of blood T cells in healthy people across ages. Study conclusions and caveats: Per million T cells, TCR beta diversity dropped roughly linearly as age increased. Among long-lived donors, naive CD4+ cells were more numerous and diversity higher than in aged donors.

A J-beta primer mix and a sample-barcoded 5' primer were used in a second PCR of about 7 to 11 cycles. TCRdb used MiXCR to reprocess the 5' RACE reads, holding one entry per CDR3 protein. The sample carries about 640,000 distinct CDR3 sequences, 58% recorded once. The sequencing input was blood. The sequence derives from a man aged 55 to 70 in good health.

The CDR3 DNA is TGTGCCAGCAGCCAAGGCCACGATCAGCCCCAGCATTTT. It is translated as CASSQGHDQPQHF. The chain uses TRBV3-1 and TRBJ1-5; D unresolved. The CDR3 runs to 13 residues. Germline loops: CDR1 LGHDT, CDR2 YNNKEL (reference sequence). The germline V and J ends were trimmed by 1 base and 5 bases, with 6 bases remaining between them.